This T cell receptor beta chain came from a study of graft-versus-host responses after intestinal transplantation. Whole-study context: Grafts that recipients had were multivisceral, liver-intestinal, or isolated intestinal transplants. Anti-thymocyte globulin served as induction for all recipients, who then took tacrolimus and steroids for about three years.

Study-level points and caveats: The authors found GvH clones in recipient marrow, some appearing first in ileum or blood.

This CDR3 is built from 15 residues. V gave up 8 bases and J gave up 2 bases; unmatched junction bases: 10. The germline V gene has CDR1 MRHNA and CDR2 SNTAGT. Profiled with immunoSEQ multiplex PCR; TCRdb holds only in-frame clones, not every one. The table has approximately 75,000 clones, about 90% seen once; the top ten hold about 4.3%. About this clone itself: What it binds is unknown.

This chain uses TRBV6-4 with TRBJ2-3; 7 positions agree with TRBD2. The TCR originated in a human donor who was the organ donor for an intestinal transplant. Sequenced here: unstimulated CD8+ T cells sorted from spleen or lymph node cells, sampled before transplant. CDR3 amino acids: CASSSRGELTDTQYF. As DNA, the CDR3 is TGTGCCAGCTCATCCCGGGGGGAGCTCACAGATACGCAGTATTTT.